This T cell receptor (beta chain) is from a study of T-cell memory formation after mild COVID-19. There are 13 residues in the CDR3. The V gene lost 4 bases and the J gene lost 6 bases, with 11 bases spanning the gap. Germline V gene data show CDR1 as MGHRA and CDR2 as YSYEKL. General study points: Balance between CD4 and CD8 was seen in clones contracting day 15 to 85, and a CD4+ lean was seen in later expanders.

Each CDR3 protein is one row after TCRdb ran MiXCR on the 5' RACE reads. The table lists under 350,000 distinct CDR3 sequences, roughly 15% of them singletons. In this sample, this clonotype turned up a few times. The antigen remains unidentified. The sequenced sample consisted of PBMCs or a T cell subset sorted from them (not recorded which). This TCR came from a young man who had mild COVID-19 (a few samples of this study predate the infection). Cell type and time point are not known. This chain joins TRBV4-1 and TRBJ2-3; D is uncertain. The CDR3 loop reads CASSPPLQDTQYF. CDR3 bases: TGCGCCAGCAGCCCTCCCCTTCAGGATACGCAGTATTTT.